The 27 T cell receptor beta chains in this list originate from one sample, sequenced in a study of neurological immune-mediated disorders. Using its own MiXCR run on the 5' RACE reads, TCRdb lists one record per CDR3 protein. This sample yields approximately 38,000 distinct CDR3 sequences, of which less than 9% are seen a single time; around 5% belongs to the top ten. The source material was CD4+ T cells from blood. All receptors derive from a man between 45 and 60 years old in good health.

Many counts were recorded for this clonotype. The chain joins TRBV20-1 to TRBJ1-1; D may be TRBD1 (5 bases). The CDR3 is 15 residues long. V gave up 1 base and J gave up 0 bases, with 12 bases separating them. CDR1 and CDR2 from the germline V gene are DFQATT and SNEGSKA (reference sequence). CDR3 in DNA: TGCAGTGCTAGAGGAATGACAGCTCTGAACACTGAAGCTTTCTTT. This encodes CSARGMTALNTEAFF.

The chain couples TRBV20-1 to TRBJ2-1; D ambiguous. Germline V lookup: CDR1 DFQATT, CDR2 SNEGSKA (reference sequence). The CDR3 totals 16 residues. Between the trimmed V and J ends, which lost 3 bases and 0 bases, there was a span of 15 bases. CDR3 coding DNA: TGCAGTGCTAGGCAAGGCCAGGAGAGCTCCTACAATGAGCAGTTCTTC. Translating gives CSARQGQESSYNEQFF.

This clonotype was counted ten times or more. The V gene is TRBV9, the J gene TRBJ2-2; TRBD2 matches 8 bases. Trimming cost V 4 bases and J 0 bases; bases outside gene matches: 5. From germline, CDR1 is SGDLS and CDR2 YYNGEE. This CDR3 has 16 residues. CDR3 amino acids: CASSLGLAANTGELFF. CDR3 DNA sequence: TGTGCCAGCAGCCTCGGACTAGCCGCGAACACCGGGGAGCTGTTTTTT.

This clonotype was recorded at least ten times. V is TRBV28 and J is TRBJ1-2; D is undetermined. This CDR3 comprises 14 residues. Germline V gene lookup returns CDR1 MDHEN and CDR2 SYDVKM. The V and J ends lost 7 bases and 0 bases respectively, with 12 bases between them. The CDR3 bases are TGTGCCAGCACCGGAGGAAGACCTAACTATGGCTACACCTTC. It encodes CASTGGRPNYGYTF.

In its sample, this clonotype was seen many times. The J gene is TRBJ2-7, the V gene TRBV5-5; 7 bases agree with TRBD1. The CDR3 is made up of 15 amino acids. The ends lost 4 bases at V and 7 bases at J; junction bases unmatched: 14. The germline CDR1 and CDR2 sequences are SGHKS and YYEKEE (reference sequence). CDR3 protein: CASSRRTGTDGEQYF. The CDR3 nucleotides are TGTGCCAGCAGCCGCCGTACCGGGACAGACGGAGAGCAGTACTTC.

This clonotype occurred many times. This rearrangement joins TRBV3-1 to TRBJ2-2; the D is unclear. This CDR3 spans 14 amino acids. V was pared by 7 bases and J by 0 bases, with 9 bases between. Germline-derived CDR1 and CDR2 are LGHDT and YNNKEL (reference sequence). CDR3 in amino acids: CASTPKTNTGELFF. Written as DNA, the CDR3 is TGTGCCAGCACCCCAAAGACGAACACCGGGGAGCTGTTTTTT.

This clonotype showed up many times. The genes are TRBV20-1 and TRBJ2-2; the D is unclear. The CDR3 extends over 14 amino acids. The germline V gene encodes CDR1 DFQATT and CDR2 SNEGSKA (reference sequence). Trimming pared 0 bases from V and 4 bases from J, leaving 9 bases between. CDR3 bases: TGCAGTGCTAGAGATTTAAGGACCACCGGGGAGCTGTTTTTT. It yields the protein CSARDLRTTGELFF.

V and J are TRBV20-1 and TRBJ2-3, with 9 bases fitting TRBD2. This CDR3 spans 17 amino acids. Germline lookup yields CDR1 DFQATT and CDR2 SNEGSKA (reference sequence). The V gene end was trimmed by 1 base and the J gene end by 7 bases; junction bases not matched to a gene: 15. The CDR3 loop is CSARVEREATSPNTQYF. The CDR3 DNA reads TGCAGTGCTAGAGTTGAGCGGGAGGCCACTTCCCCAAATACGCAGTATTTT.

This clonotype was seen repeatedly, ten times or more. This CDR3 is CASSLLTREETQYF. Here the CDR3 DNA reads TGTGCCAGCAGCCTCCTGACAAGAGAAGAGACCCAGTACTTC. The chain recombines TRBV3-1 with TRBJ2-5; D gene ambiguous. Trimming took off 4 bases at V and 3 bases at J, with 12 bases between the two ends. The CDR3 runs 14 residues. Germline V gene data show CDR1 as LGHDT and CDR2 as YNNKEL (reference sequence).

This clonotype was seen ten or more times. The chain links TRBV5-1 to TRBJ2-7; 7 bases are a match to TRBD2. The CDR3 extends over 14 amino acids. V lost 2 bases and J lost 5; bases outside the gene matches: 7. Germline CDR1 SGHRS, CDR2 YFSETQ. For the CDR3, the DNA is TGCGCCAGCAGCTTCGGGGAGGGGTTCGACGAGCAGTACTTC. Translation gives CASSFGEGFDEQYF.

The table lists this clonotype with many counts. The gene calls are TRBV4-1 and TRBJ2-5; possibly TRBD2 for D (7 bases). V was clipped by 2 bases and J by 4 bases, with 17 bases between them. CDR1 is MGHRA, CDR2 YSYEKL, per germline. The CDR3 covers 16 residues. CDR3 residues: CASSQRGGGPLETQYF. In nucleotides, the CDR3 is TGCGCCAGCAGCCAAAGGGGGGGAGGGCCATTAGAGACCCAGTACTTC.

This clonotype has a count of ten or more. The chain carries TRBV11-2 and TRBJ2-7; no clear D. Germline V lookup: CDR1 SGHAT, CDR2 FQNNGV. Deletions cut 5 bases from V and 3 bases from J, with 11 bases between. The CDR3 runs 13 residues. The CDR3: CASSPSGIYEQYF. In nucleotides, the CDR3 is TGTGCCAGCAGCCCTAGTGGGATCTACGAGCAGTACTTC.

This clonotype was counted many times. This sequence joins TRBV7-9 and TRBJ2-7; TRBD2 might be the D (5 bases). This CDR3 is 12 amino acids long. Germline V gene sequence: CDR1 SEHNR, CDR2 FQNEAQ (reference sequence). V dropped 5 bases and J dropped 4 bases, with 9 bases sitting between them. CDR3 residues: CASSPTGYEQYF. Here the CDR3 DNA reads TGTGCCAGCAGCCCGACGGGATACGAGCAGTACTTC.

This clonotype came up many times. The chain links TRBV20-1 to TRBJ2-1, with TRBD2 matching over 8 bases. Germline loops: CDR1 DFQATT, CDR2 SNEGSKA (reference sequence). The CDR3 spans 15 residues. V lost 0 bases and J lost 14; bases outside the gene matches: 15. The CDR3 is CSARDFVGAGGSEFF. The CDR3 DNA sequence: TGCAGTGCTAGAGATTTTGTTGGGGCGGGAGGTAGTGAGTTCTTC.

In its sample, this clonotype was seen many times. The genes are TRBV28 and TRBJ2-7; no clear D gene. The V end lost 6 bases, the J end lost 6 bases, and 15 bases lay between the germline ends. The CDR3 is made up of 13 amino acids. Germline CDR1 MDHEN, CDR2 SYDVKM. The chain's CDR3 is CASRSSPTPEQYF. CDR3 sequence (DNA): TGTGCCAGCAGGTCGAGCCCCACCCCCGAGCAGTACTTC.

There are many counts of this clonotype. The CDR3 DNA sequence: TGCAGTGCTAGAGATCCCGTCCGTGGGGTGCAGTTCTTC. It is translated as CSARDPVRGVQFF. This chain connects TRBV20-1 to TRBJ2-1, with D hard to call. Germline V gene data show CDR1 as DFQATT and CDR2 as SNEGSKA (reference sequence). The germline V and J ends were trimmed by 0 bases and 12 bases, with 15 bases remaining between them. This CDR3 is built from 13 residues.

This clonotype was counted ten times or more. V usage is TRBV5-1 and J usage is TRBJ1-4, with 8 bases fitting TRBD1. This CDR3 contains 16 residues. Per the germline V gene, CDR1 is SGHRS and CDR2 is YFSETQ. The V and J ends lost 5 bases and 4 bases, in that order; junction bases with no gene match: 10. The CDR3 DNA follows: TGCGCCAGCAGTTTCGCCGGGACAGGCATTAATGAAAAACTGTTTTTT. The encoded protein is CASSFAGTGINEKLFF.

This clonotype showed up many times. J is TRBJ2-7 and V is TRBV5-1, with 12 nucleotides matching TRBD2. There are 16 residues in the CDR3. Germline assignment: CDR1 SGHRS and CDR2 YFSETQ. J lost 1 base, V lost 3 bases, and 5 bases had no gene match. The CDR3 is CASSSMTSGSSYEQYF. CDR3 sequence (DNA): TGCGCCAGCAGCTCAATGACTAGCGGGAGTTCCTACGAGCAGTACTTC. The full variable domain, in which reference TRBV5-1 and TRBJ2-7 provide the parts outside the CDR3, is KAGVTQTPRYLIKTRGQQVTLSCSPISGHRSVSWYQQTPGQGLQFLFEYFSETQRNKGNFPGRFSGRQFSNSRSEMNVSTLELGDSALYLCASSSMTSGSSYEQYFGPGTRLTVT.

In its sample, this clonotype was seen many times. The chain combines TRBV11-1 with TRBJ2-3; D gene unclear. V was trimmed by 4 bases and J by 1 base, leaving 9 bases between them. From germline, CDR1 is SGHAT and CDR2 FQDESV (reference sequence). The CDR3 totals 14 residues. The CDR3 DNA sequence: TGTGCCAGCAGCTACTATAGGGGCACAGATACGCAGTATTTT. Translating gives CASSYYRGTDTQYF.

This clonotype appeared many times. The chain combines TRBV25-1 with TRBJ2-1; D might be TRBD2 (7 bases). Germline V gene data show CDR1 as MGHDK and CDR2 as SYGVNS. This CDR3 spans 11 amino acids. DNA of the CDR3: TGTGCAGGGGGGGCCTACAATGAGCAGTTCTTC. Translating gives CAGGAYNEQFF.

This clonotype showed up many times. CDR3 amino acids: CASGRTGNTEAFF. DNA for the CDR3: TGTGCCAGCGGGAGGACAGGGAACACTGAAGCTTTCTTT. This chain connects TRBV3-1 to TRBJ1-1; TRBD1 aligns across 7 bases. Losses at the gene ends were 8 bases for V and 1 base for J; bases not matched to a gene: 4. The germline V gene has CDR1 LGHDT and CDR2 YNNKEL (reference sequence). This CDR3 region has 13 residues.

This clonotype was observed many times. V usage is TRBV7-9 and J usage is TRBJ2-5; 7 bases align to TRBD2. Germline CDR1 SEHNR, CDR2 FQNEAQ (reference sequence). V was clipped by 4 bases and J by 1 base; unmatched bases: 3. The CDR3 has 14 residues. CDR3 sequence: CASSSPSGQETQYF. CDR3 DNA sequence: TGTGCCAGCAGCTCCCCTAGCGGCCAAGAGACCCAGTACTTC.

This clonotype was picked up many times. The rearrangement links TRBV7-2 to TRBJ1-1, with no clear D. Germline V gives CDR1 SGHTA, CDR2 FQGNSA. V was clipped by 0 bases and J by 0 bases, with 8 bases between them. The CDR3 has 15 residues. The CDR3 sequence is CASSLAREVNTEAFF. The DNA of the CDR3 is TGTGCCAGCAGCTTAGCGCGGGAGGTGAACACTGAAGCTTTCTTT.

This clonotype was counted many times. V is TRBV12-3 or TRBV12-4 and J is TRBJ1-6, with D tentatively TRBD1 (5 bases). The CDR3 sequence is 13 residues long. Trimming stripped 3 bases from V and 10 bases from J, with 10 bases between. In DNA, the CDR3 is TGTGCCAGCAGTTTCGGGGCCGAATCACCCCTCCACTTT. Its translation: CASSFGAESPLHF.

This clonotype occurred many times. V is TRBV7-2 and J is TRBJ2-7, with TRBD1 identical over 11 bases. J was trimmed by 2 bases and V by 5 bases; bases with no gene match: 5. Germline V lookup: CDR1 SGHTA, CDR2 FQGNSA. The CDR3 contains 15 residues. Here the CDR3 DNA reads TGTGCCAGCAGCCCAGGGACAGGGGGTGCCTACGAGCAGTACTTC. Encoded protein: CASSPGTGGAYEQYF.

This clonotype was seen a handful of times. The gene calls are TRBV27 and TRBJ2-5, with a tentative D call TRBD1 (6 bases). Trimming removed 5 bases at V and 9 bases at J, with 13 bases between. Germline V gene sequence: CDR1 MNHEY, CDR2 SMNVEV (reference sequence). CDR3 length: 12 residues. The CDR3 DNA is TGTGCCAGCAGTCCAAGGGGGTCGGCCCAGTACTTC. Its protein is CASSPRGSAQYF.

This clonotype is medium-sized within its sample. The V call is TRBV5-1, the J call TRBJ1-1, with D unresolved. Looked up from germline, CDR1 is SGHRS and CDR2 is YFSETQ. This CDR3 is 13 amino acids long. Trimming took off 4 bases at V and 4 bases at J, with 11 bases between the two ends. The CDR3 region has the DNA TGCGCCAGCAGCGTAGGAACGGTCACTGAAGCTTTCTTT. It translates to CASSVGTVTEAFF.